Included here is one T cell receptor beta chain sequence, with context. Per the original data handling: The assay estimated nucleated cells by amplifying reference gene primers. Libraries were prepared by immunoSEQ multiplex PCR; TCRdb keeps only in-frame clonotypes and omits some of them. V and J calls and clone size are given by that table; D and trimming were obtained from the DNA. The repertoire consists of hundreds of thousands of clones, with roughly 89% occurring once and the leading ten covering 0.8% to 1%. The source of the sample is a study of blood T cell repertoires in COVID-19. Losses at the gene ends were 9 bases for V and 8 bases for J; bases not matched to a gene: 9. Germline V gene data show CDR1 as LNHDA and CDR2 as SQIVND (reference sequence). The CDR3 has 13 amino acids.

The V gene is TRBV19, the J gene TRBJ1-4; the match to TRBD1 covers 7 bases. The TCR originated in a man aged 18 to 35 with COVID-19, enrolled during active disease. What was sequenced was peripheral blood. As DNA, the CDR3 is TGTGCCAGCTCCGGGACAGTAGACGAAAAACTGTTTTTT. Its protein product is CASSGTVDEKLFF.